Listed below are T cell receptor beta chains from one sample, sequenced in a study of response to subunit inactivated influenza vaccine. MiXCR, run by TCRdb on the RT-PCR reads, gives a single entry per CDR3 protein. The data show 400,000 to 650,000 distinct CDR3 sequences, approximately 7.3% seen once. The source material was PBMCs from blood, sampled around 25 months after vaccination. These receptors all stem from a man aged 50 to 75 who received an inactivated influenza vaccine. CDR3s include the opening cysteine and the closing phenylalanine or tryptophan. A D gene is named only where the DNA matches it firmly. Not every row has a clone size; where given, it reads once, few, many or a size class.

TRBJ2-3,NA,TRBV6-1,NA,CASSPVRDWTDTQYF,TGTGCCAGCAGCCCCGTTAGGGACTGGACAGATACGCAGTATTTT
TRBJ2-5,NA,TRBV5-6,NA,CASSEWTPETQYF,TGTGCCAGCAGCGAGTGGACCCCAGAGACCCAGTACTTC
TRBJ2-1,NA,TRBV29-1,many,CSVEKGRSSYNEQFF,TGCAGCGTTGAGAAAGGGAGGAGCTCCTACAATGAGCAGTTCTTC
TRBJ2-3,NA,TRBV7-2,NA,CASSPGTSTMGQYF,TGTGCCAGCAGCCCCGGGACCAGCACAATGGGGCAGTATTTT
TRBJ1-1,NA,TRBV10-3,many,CAISLDRNTEAFF,TGTGCCATCAGCTTGGACAGGAACACTGAAGCTTTCTTT
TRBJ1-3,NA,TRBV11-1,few,CASSFWGFRNSSGNTIYF,TGTGCCAGCAGCTTTTGGGGGTTCAGAAACTCCTCTGGAAACACCATATATTTT
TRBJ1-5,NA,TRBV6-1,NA,CASKGDTDYSNQPQHF,TGTGCCAGCAAGGGCGATACAGACTATAGCAATCAGCCCCAGCATTTT
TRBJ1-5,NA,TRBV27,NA,CASRPQGWNQPQHF,TGTGCCAGCAGGCCCCAGGGTTGGAATCAGCCCCAGCATTTT
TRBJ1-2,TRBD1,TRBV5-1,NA,CASREKVRDSYGYTF,TGCGCCAGCAGAGAGAAAGTACGGGACAGCTATGGCTACACCTTC
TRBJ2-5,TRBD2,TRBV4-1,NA,CASASGSVETQYF,TGCGCCAGTGCTAGCGGGAGTGTAGAGACCCAGTACTTC
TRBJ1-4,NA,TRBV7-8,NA,CASSLQQGPNEKLFF,TGTGCCAGCAGCTTACAACAGGGCCCTAATGAAAAACTGTTTTTT